These T cell receptor beta chains were read from a single sample in a study of T cell responses to AZD1222 COVID-19 vaccine. Clones were read by immunoSEQ multiplex PCR, and TCRdb kept only the in-frame ones, dropping some. The table includes some 130,000 clones, 89% detected once. Sequencing was performed on peripheral blood, taken on day 0 of AZD1222 vaccination. All receptors come from an adult in good health. Each CDR3 is given without its conserved first and last residue. Each record gives: J gene, D gene, V gene, CDR3 protein. A D gene is named only where the DNA matches it firmly.

TRBJ1-1,-,TRBV12-3/TRBV12-4,ASSLFRHTEAF
TRBJ1-5,-,TRBV28,ATEGSHTGYNQPQH
TRBJ2-7,-,TRBV7-9,ASSPQLGRREQY
TRBJ2-7,-,TRBV11-2,ASSFWGNEQY
TRBJ2-1,-,TRBV30,AWSGFGDEQF
TRBJ2-1,TRBD2,TRBV7-9,ASSPPRGGRGSSNEQF
TRBJ2-5,TRBD1,TRBV6-6,ASSPGVRGRNGVETQY
TRBJ2-1,-,TRBV7-8,ASSFHNNEQF
TRBJ1-1,-,TRBV6-5,ASSYSSRSAEAF
TRBJ2-2,-,TRBV11-3,ASSAPGGRGAGELF
TRBJ1-1,-,TRBV4-2,ASSPRLGDTEAF
TRBJ1-5,-,TRBV6-5,ASSRWRNQPQH
TRBJ2-1,TRBD2,TRBV4-1,ASSQAPSGGAYEQF